This TCR beta chain was captured in a study of blood T cell repertoires in COVID-19. In the study overall: COVID-19 samples collected from the United States, Italy and Spain covered acute and convalescent phases. PBMCs, B-cell-depleted T cells, or T cells were the source of the cDNA or gDNA that made up the material.

The CDR3 contains 15 residues. The V end lost 6 bases, the J end lost 1 base, and 13 bases lay between the germline ends. Germline CDR1 and CDR2: MNHGY and SAAAGT. Source study methods: Reference gene primers were amplified, and this amplification served to estimate nucleated cell counts. Profiled with immunoSEQ multiplex PCR; TCRdb holds only in-frame clones, not every one. V and J calls and clone size are those listed in that table; D and trimming were worked out from the DNA. In the table there are 200,000 to 250,000 clones, roughly 84% of which are singletons. The rearrangement links TRBV6-8 to TRBJ1-5; the D gene is possibly TRBD1 (5 bases). The receptor comes from a woman in her 40s who had recovered from COVID-19. The sequencing input was peripheral blood. Here the CDR3 reads CASRTKGRSNQPQHF. The CDR3 DNA reads TGTGCCAGCAGAACAAAGGGGAGGAGCAATCAGCCCCAGCATTTT.